The present TCR beta chain was sequenced within a study of neurological immune-mediated disorders. This clonotype was seen at least ten times. The unsorted libraries were made from 2 million PBMCs kept at -80 C. In germline, CDR1 is SGHRS, CDR2 YFSETQ. This CDR3 is 15 amino acids long. J gave up 7 bases and V 4 bases, and 6 bases lay outside the gene matches. From 15-18 subjects, each sequencing run yielded over 160 million TCR-beta sequences. TCRdb re-called the 5' RACE reads through MiXCR, storing one row per CDR3 protein. Of about 82,000 distinct CDR3 sequences in the sample, approximately 2.4% were seen once.

The sequenced sample consisted of PBMCs. The receptor was derived from a woman aged 25-40 years with multiple sclerosis. The rearrangement links TRBV5-1 to TRBJ1-6; TRBD1 matches 9 bases. DNA for the CDR3: TGCGCCAGCAGCCCGGGACAGGGCCCCAATTCACCCCTCCACTTT. Translation: CASSPGQGPNSPLHF.